The sample holds a few counts of the clone carrying this TCR beta chain. Its antigen is not identified. Germline V gene lookup returns CDR1 LNHDA and CDR2 SQIVND (reference sequence). The CDR3 is 14 amino acids. V lost 6 bases and J 1 base, leaving 12 bases between the germline ends. BIOMED2 TRB-A/B primer pools were used in multiplex TRB PCR. TCRdb re-derived calls from the multiplex PCR reads in MiXCR, one entry per CDR3 protein. Among 15,000 to 20,000 distinct CDR3 sequences listed, 28% were seen once. From blood, roughly 250-500 ng of genomic DNA served as TRB template. The data derive from a study of T and B cells in COVID-19 patients. Broader study findings: Symptomatic-phase blood samples from mildly ill patients and early samples from severe cases were scarce. Clonality of TRB repertoires was high in active COVID-19; recovery brought above-healthy diversity and richness.

This TCR was recovered from a human donor who had recovered from COVID-19. The specimen sequenced was blood. The chain recombines TRBV19 with TRBJ1-1, with a possible D match to TRBD1 (5 bases). In nucleotides, the CDR3 is TGTGCCAGTAGGCCGGGACTTCAGAACACTGAAGCTTTCTTT. Translation: CASRPGLQNTEAFF.